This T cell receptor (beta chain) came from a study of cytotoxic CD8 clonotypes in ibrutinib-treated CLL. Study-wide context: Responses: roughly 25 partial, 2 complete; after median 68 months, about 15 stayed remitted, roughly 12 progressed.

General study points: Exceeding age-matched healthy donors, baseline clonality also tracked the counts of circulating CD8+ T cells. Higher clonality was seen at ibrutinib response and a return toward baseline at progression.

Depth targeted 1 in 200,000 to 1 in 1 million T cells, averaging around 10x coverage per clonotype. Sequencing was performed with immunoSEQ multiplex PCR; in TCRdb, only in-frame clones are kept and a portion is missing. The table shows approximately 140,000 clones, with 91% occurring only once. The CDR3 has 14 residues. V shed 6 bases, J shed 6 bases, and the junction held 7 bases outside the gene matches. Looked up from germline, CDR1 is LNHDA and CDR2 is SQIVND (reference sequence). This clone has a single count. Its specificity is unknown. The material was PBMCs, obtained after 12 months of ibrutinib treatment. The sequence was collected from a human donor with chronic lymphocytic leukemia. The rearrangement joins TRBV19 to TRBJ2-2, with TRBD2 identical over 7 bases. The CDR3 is CASRSKRDAGELFF. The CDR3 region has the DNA TGTGCCAGTAGAAGCAAGCGGGATGCCGGGGAGCTGTTTTTT.